Below, 5 T cell receptor beta chains from the same sample are listed, as sequenced in a study of spatial heterogeneity in lung cancer. Via MiXCR, TCRdb re-called the 5' RACE reads, giving one row per CDR3 protein. Here the sample spans roughly 120,000 distinct CDR3 sequences, less than 15% being singletons. Time point described: blood at routine non-recurrence follow-up after resection. TCRs were sequenced from unsorted whole RNA of tumor, nontumor lung or PBMC. Sequencing was performed on PBMCs, taken at follow-up. The receptors originated from a male donor with early-stage non-small cell lung cancer.

This clonotype was detected only a few times. The chain joins TRBV9 to TRBJ1-6, with a possible D match to TRBD1 (5 bases). Trimming took off 5 bases at V and 9 bases at J, with 18 bases between the two ends. Germline V gives CDR1 SGDLS, CDR2 YYNGEE. CDR3 length: 15 amino acids. The CDR3 loop is CASSGGLQRSSPLHF. The DNA of the CDR3 is TGTGCCAGCAGTGGGGGTCTGCAAAGGAGTTCACCCCTCCACTTT.

V gene TRBV14 combines with J gene TRBJ2-1; 7 nucleotides align to TRBD1. Germline V gene data show CDR1 as SGHDN and CDR2 as FVKESK. V was pared by 4 bases and J by 4 bases, with 7 bases of the junction left unmatched. The CDR3 spans 15 residues. CDR3 region: CASSPSGQLYNEQFF. As DNA, the CDR3 is TGTGCCAGCAGCCCCTCGGGACAGCTTTACAATGAGCAGTTCTTC.

The rearrangement joins TRBV11-2 to TRBJ1-6; D uncertain. The CDR3 covers 15 residues. Trimming cost V 5 bases and J 7 bases, with 15 bases left between them. Germline values: CDR1 SGHAT, CDR2 FQNNGV. CDR3 region: CASSLGLGENSPLHF. For the CDR3, the DNA is TGTGCCAGCAGCCTCGGTCTAGGAGAGAATTCACCCCTCCACTTT.

This clonotype was detected only a few times. V and J are TRBV12-3 or TRBV12-4 and TRBJ1-6; tentatively, D is TRBD1 (5 bases). V lost 1 base and J lost 6, with 10 bases in between. There are 15 residues in the CDR3. The CDR3 nucleotides read TGTGCCAGCAGTTTAGTGGGTGGGGGTAATTCACCCCTCCACTTT. Amino acids: CASSLVGGGNSPLHF.

V gene TRBV6-5 combines with J gene TRBJ2-6, with TRBD2 matching over 7 bases. This CDR3 has 20 amino acids. The V segment lost 6 bases and the J segment 0 bases; nucleotides outside the gene matches: 17. Germline assignment: CDR1 MNHEY and CDR2 SVGAGI. CDR3 amino acids: CASSPWPSQGGDSGANVLTF. The DNA of the CDR3 is TGTGCCAGCAGCCCTTGGCCCTCCCAGGGAGGGGACTCTGGGGCCAACGTCCTGACTTTC.